The 26 T cell receptor beta chains below all came from one sample that was sequenced in a study of OX40 agonist ivuxolimab in advanced cancers. Libraries were built with the immunoSEQ multiplex PCR assay. This immuneACCESS table, as held by TCRdb, lists in-frame sequences with V and J called but not all clones. Of the missing ones, under half trace to an unresolved V gene in checked studies; the others have no known cause. This sample lists 150,000 to 190,000 clones; 94% were detected once. The ten top clones hold about 0.3% of the sample. The material sequenced was CD4+ or CD8+ T cells sorted from blood, taken in a trial of the OX40 agonist ivuxolimab. These receptors were collected from an adult with an advanced solid tumor such as melanoma, head and neck, liver or kidney cancer.

This clone was found once. V is TRBV19 and J is TRBJ1-1; TRBD1 agrees at 8 bases. Unmatched junction bases numbered 11, after V lost 10 bases and J lost 4 bases. The germline V gene has CDR1 LNHDA and CDR2 SQIVND (reference sequence). The CDR3 is made up of 14 amino acids. The CDR3 is CATSRTGKGTEAFF. The DNA of the CDR3 is TGTGCCACTTCTCGGACAGGGAAAGGCACTGAAGCTTTCTTT. The variable domain in full, completed from reference TRBV19 and TRBJ1-1, reads DGGITQSPKYLFRKEGQNVTLSCEQNLNHDAMYWYRQDPGQGLRLIYYSQIVNDFQKGDIAEGYSVSREKKESFPLTVTSAQKNPTAFYLCATSRTGKGTEAFFGQGTRLTVV.

J is TRBJ2-3 and V is TRBV30, with 9 nucleotides matching TRBD2. J gave up 4 bases and V 2 bases, and 7 bases lay outside the gene matches. Germline assignment: CDR1 GTSNPN and CDR2 SVGIG (reference sequence). The CDR3 length is 15 residues. CDR3 in DNA: TGTGCCTGGAGTTTGGGACTAGCTCTGCCAGATACGCAGTATTTT. It translates to CAWSLGLALPDTQYF.

V gene TRBV2 combines with J gene TRBJ1-2; TRBD1 aligns across 7 bases. The germline CDR1 and CDR2 sequences are SNHLY and FYNNEI. Trimming cost V 6 bases and J 2 bases; bases outside gene matches: 3. The CDR3 is 13 amino acids. The CDR3 bases are TGTGCCAGCAGGACGGGACAGAACTATGGCTACACCTTC. Translating it yields CASRTGQNYGYTF.

CDR3 region: CASSYSGKFTDTQYF. The CDR3 DNA sequence: TGTGCCAGCAGTTATAGCGGGAAGTTCACAGATACGCAGTATTTT. The chain combines TRBV6-5 with TRBJ2-3; 8 nucleotides match TRBD2. CDR1 and CDR2 from the germline V gene are MNHEY and SVGAGI. The CDR3 runs 15 residues. After removal of 3 bases from V and 2 bases from J, the junction contained 4 bases not matched to a gene.

This chain uses TRBV19 with TRBJ2-4, with a weak D call TRBD1 (6 bases). The CDR3 is 14 residues long. Trimming stripped 1 base from V and 6 bases from J, with 10 bases between. The germline V gene has CDR1 LNHDA and CDR2 SQIVND (reference sequence). CDR3 loop: CASSIGGPLNIQYF. As DNA, the CDR3 is TGTGCCAGTAGTATAGGGGGGCCATTAAACATTCAGTACTTC.

This clone has just one count. The chain joins TRBV6-4 to TRBJ2-3; D not certain. The ends were cut back, 4 bases at V and 4 bases at J, with 12 bases in the middle. The CDR3 has 14 residues. Per germline, CDR1 MRHNA and CDR2 SNTAGT. CDR3: CASSATPSSDTQYF. CDR3 sequence (DNA): TGTGCCAGCAGTGCAACCCCGAGCTCAGATACGCAGTATTTT.

This chain connects TRBV2 to TRBJ2-3; 8 bases match TRBD1. This CDR3 has 13 amino acids. Germline CDR1 reads SNHLY; CDR2 reads FYNNEI. Trimming cost V 10 bases and J 7 bases; bases outside gene matches: 10. The CDR3 region is CATSDRALHTQYF. For the CDR3, the DNA is TGTGCCACCTCGGACAGGGCTCTACATACGCAGTATTTT.

This chain uses TRBV7-2 with TRBJ2-6, with D perhaps TRBD2 (6 bases). Germline V gene data show CDR1 as SGHTA and CDR2 as FQGNSA. With 6 bases removed from V and 1 base from J, the gap between germline ends came to 10 bases. This CDR3 has 15 amino acids. The CDR3 region has the DNA TGTGCCAGCAGGGAGGGTACATCTGGGGCCAACGTCCTGACTTTC. This sequence encodes CASREGTSGANVLTF.

CDR3 loop: CASSPSTGLLNTEAFF. Here the CDR3 DNA reads TGTGCCAGCAGCCCCTCGACAGGTCTACTGAACACTGAAGCTTTCTTT. The chain combines TRBV7-3 with TRBJ1-1; tentative D call: TRBD1 (6 bases). Germline-derived CDR1 and CDR2 are SGHTA and FQGTGA. Trimming took off 5 bases at V and 0 bases at J, with 16 bases between the two ends. This CDR3 comprises 16 residues.

The V and J genes are TRBV27 and TRBJ2-7, with 8 bases matching TRBD2. The V segment lost 4 bases and the J segment 5 bases; nucleotides outside the gene matches: 7. Germline loops: CDR1 MNHEY, CDR2 SMNVEV (reference sequence). This CDR3 region has 14 residues. CDR3 sequence: CASSSPGTRNEQYF. Here the CDR3 DNA reads TGTGCCAGCAGTTCCCCCGGGACTAGAAACGAGCAGTACTTC.

This clone has only one observation. V gene TRBV10-3 combines with J gene TRBJ1-5, with D possibly being TRBD1 (5 bases). Trimming stripped 6 bases from V and 5 bases from J, with 8 bases between. Germline V lookup: CDR1 ENHRY, CDR2 SYGVKD. This CDR3 comprises 12 residues. The CDR3 bases are TGTGCCATCAGGCAGGGTTATCAGCCCCAGCATTTT. Translating gives CAIRQGYQPQHF.

The gene calls are TRBV9 and TRBJ2-5, with D possibly matching TRBD1 (7 bases). Germline lookup yields CDR1 SGDLS and CDR2 YYNGEE. This CDR3 has 15 amino acids. The V end was cut by 0 bases, the J end by 4 bases, with 13 bases between. CDR3 bases: TGTGCCAGCAGCGTAGTGGGCAGGGGGGCAGAGACCCAGTACTTC. Translated, it gives CASSVVGRGAETQYF.

This sequence joins TRBV7-2 and TRBJ2-2; D is possibly TRBD1 (6 bases). The length of the CDR3 is 15 residues. V was cut by 0 bases and J by 5 bases, with 10 bases left in between. The V gene's germline CDR1 is SGHTA and CDR2 FQGNSA. The CDR3 spells CASSLAYRDTGELFF. CDR3 sequence (DNA): TGTGCCAGCAGCTTAGCCTACAGGGATACCGGGGAGCTGTTTTTT.

The chain uses TRBV5-1 and TRBJ1-2, with D perhaps matching TRBD1 (6 bases). This CDR3 has 15 amino acids. V was pared by 4 bases and J by 8 bases, with 21 bases between. The germline V gene has CDR1 SGHRS and CDR2 YFSETQ. In DNA form, the CDR3 reads TGCGCCAGCAGCCCCCGGGACACGGCCCTCGGAGGCTACACCTTC. Protein product: CASSPRDTALGGYTF.

The CDR3 coding sequence is TGTGCCAGCAGCTTAGAGGGGAGTCACTATGGCTACACCTTC. It codes for CASSLEGSHYGYTF. The rearrangement joins TRBV7-6 to TRBJ1-2; TRBD1 is a possible D gene (5 bases). The V end lost 1 base, the J end lost 3 bases, and 9 bases lay between the germline ends. This CDR3 has 14 amino acids. From germline, CDR1 is SGHVS and CDR2 FNYEAQ. The variable domain in full, completed from reference TRBV7-6 and TRBJ1-2, reads GAGVSQSPRYKVTKRGQDVALRCDPISGHVSLYWYRQALGQGPEFLTYFNYEAQQDKSGLPNDRFSAERPEGSISTLTIQRTEQRDSAMYRCASSLEGSHYGYTFGSGTRLTVV.

V usage is TRBV5-8 and J usage is TRBJ2-3; D may be TRBD1 (5 bases). Trimming removed 4 bases at V and 0 bases at J, with 15 bases between. Germline V gene sequence: CDR1 SGHTS, CDR2 YDEGEE. The length of the CDR3 is 16 residues. The CDR3 DNA follows: TGTGCCAGCAGCCGGAGCCCAGGGTCAAGCACAGATACGCAGTATTTT. This codes for CASSRSPGSSTDTQYF. The variable domain in full, completed from reference TRBV5-8 and TRBJ2-3, reads EAGVTQSPTHLIKTRGQQATLRCSPISGHTSVYWYQQALGLGLQFLLWYDEGEERNRGNFPPRFSGRQFPNYSSELNVNALELEDSALYLCASSRSPGSSTDTQYFGPGTRLTVL.

The table lists this clone with a few counts. The rearrangement uses TRBV5-6 and TRBJ1-5, with D perhaps matching TRBD1 (5 bases). Trimming cost V 3 bases and J 6 bases, with 13 bases left between them. The CDR3 extends over 14 amino acids. From germline, CDR1 is SGHDT and CDR2 YYEEEE. CDR3 sequence (DNA): TGTGCCAGCAGCTCAAAAGTCAGGGCTCAGCCCCAGCATTTT. Amino acid sequence: CASSSKVRAQPQHF.

The CDR3 sequence is CASSKAAESNQPQHF. The CDR3 nucleotides read TGTGCCAGCAGCAAAGCGGCAGAGAGCAATCAGCCCCAGCATTTT. The chain has TRBV21-1 and TRBJ1-5. TRBV21-1 is a documented pseudogene. This CDR3 is built from 15 residues.

The chain recombines TRBV4-3 with TRBJ1-2, with 8 bases aligning to TRBD1. Germline trimming cut 0 bases from V and 7 bases from J; bases unmatched to any gene: 7. The CDR3 is 15 amino acids. The V gene's germline CDR1 is LGHNA and CDR2 YSLEER. As DNA, the CDR3 is TGCGCCAGCAGCCAAGATCTCGTGACAGGGGTTGGCTACACCTTC. Translation: CASSQDLVTGVGYTF.

The chain uses TRBV7-2 and TRBJ2-5; 10 nucleotides align to TRBD1. Germline loops: CDR1 SGHTA, CDR2 FQGNSA. The ends lost 6 bases at V and 4 bases at J; junction bases unmatched: 8. The CDR3 totals 15 residues. The CDR3 is CASRYDRGRPETQYF. CDR3 DNA sequence: TGTGCCAGCAGATATGACAGGGGGCGCCCAGAGACCCAGTACTTC.

This clone has a single count. The chain has TRBV6-5 and TRBJ2-7, with D possibly matching TRBD1 (6 bases). This CDR3 is 15 amino acids long. V lost 0 bases to trimming and J lost 0 bases, with 9 bases between them. Germline V gene sequence: CDR1 MNHEY, CDR2 SVGAGI. The CDR3 DNA reads TGTGCCAGCAGTTACTCTACAGGGACCTCCTACGAGCAGTACTTC. This translates into CASSYSTGTSYEQYF.

The rearrangement joins TRBV7-9 to TRBJ2-3; TRBD1 matches at 10 bases. The CDR3 has 19 residues. Germline loops: CDR1 SEHNR, CDR2 FQNEAQ (reference sequence). After removal of 1 base from V and 8 bases from J, the junction contained 18 bases not matched to a gene. The chain's CDR3 is CASSLDWGYTGQGPLTQYF. CDR3 nucleotides: TGTGCCAGCAGCTTAGACTGGGGGTATACGGGACAGGGGCCTCTTACGCAGTATTTT.

The rearrangement joins TRBV2 to TRBJ2-3; D remains ambiguous. Trimming pared 6 bases from V and 0 bases from J, leaving 4 bases between. The CDR3 spans 12 residues. Germline CDR1 reads SNHLY; CDR2 reads FYNNEI. The CDR3 sequence is CASRGSTDTQYF. The CDR3 bases are TGTGCCAGCAGGGGGAGCACAGATACGCAGTATTTT. The full variable domain, in which reference TRBV2 and TRBJ2-3 provide the parts outside the CDR3, is EPEVTQTPSHQVTQMGQEVILRCVPISNHLYFYWYRQILGQKVEFLVSFYNNEISEKSEIFDDQFSVERPDGSNFTLKIRSTKLEDSAMYFCASRGSTDTQYFGPGTRLTVL.

As DNA, the CDR3 is TGTGCCAGCAGTTTAGGCGCGGGCCAACTAGCGGGAGCCCTCTCCTACGAGCAGTACTTC. Its translation: CASSLGAGQLAGALSYEQYF. The J gene is TRBJ2-7, the V gene TRBV27, with 11 bases fitting TRBD2. V lost 2 bases to trimming and J lost 0 bases; unmatched junction nucleotides: 15. Germline V gene lookup returns CDR1 MNHEY and CDR2 SMNVEV (reference sequence). There are 20 residues in the CDR3.

The rearrangement uses TRBV9 and TRBJ2-2; 15 bases are a match to TRBD2. CDR1 SGDLS and CDR2 YYNGEE come from the germline V gene. J lost 5 bases, V lost 6 bases, and 20 bases had no gene match. The CDR3 is made up of 21 amino acids. CDR3 nucleotide sequence: TGTGCCAGCACCACCGGCGTAGGACTAGCGGGGGGGCGTTCCATAACCGGGGAGCTGTTTTTT. It yields the protein CASTTGVGLAGGRSITGELFF.

The chain recombines TRBV19 with TRBJ1-2; 10 bases map to TRBD1. The CDR3 is made up of 13 amino acids. The germline CDR1 and CDR2 sequences are LNHDA and SQIVND (reference sequence). Germline trimming cut 10 bases from V and 7 bases from J; bases unmatched to any gene: 9. Here the CDR3 DNA reads TGTGCCACTGACGACAGGGGGCTTGTTGGCTACACCTTC. It translates to CATDDRGLVGYTF.